This TCR beta chain was identified in a study of cytomegalovirus exposure and HLA in healthy donors. Concerning this clone: Antigen unknown.

With V trimmed by 4 bases and J by 2 bases, 6 bases remained unmatched. The CDR3 extends over 14 amino acids. CDR1 and CDR2 from the germline V gene are SGHRS and YFSETQ. Study findings and constraints: Reported performance of the classifier showed diagnosis of cytomegalovirus status with high specificity and sensitivity. In a later analysis, the majority of CMV-associated beta chains seemingly showed HLA restriction. The likely explanation for a cluster of highly shared sequence variants was sequencing artifact. A later examination showed that TCR association rates differed by HLA locus, with DRB1 most and HLA-C fewest.

PCR primers comprised 60 Vbeta and 13 Jbeta primers. Libraries were prepared by immunoSEQ multiplex PCR; TCRdb keeps only in-frame clonotypes and omits some of them. This sample has 140,000 to 150,000 clones, with over 55% found just once. Input material: PBMCs. The chain joins TRBV5-1 to TRBJ2-7, with TRBD1 identical over 7 bases. The sequence came from a middle-aged man in good health and CMV-seronegative. The CDR3 is CASSPGTEPYEQYF. CDR3 bases: TGCGCCAGCAGCCCAGGGACAGAACCCTACGAGCAGTACTTC.